The rows below give T cell receptor beta chains drawn from one sample of a study of T-cell memory formation after mild COVID-19. MiXCR was run by TCRdb on the 5' RACE reads, yielding one entry per CDR3 protein. The sample records about 270,000 distinct CDR3 sequences, roughly 18% being singletons. Sequences were obtained from PBMCs or a T cell subset sorted from them (not recorded which). All receptors derive from a man aged 18 to 35 who had mild COVID-19 (a few samples of this study predate the infection). Cell type and time point are not known. Each CDR3 is given with its conserved first and last residue. The D gene is left open where the match is weak. Clone size is stated in some rows and not others, as once, few, many or a class when expanded.

D: .
size: once
J: TRBJ1-1
length: 15
V: TRBV12-3/TRBV12-4
CDR3: CASSFAGAFNTEAFF
DNA: TGTGCCAGCAGTTTTGCGGGGGCGTTTAACACTGAAGCTTTCTTT

D: .
size: .
J: TRBJ1-1
length: 16
V: TRBV5-1
CDR3: CASSPPPGPLRPEAFF
DNA: TGCGCCAGCAGCCCCCCCCCGGGACCTTTAAGACCTGAAGCTTTCTTT

D: .
size: many
J: TRBJ2-7
length: 17
V: TRBV7-6
CDR3: CASSARSEGEPRYEQYF
DNA: TGTGCCAGCAGCGCCCGCTCTGAGGGAGAACCCCGATACGAGCAGTACTTC

D: .
size: .
J: TRBJ2-5
length: 13
V: TRBV6-2/TRBV6-3
CDR3: CASSYESLETQYF
DNA: TGTGCCAGCAGTTACGAGAGTTTGGAGACCCAGTACTTC

D: TRBD1
size: .
J: TRBJ2-1
length: 15
V: TRBV12-3/TRBV12-4
CDR3: CASSSGQGPYNEQFF
DNA: TGTGCCAGCAGTTCGGGACAGGGCCCCTACAATGAGCAGTTCTTC

D: TRBD1
size: .
J: TRBJ1-5
length: 13
V: TRBV6-2/TRBV6-3
CDR3: CASRTGRDQPQHF
DNA: TGTGCCAGCAGGACAGGGCGTGATCAGCCCCAGCATTTT

D: .
size: few
J: TRBJ2-3
length: 13
V: TRBV7-9
CDR3: CASRQERVNTQYF
DNA: TGTGCCAGCAGGCAAGAACGGGTTAATACGCAGTATTTT

D: .
size: few
J: TRBJ2-4
length: 13
V: TRBV6-2/TRBV6-3
CDR3: CASSHGAKNIQYF
DNA: TGTGCCAGCAGTCACGGGGCCAAAAACATTCAGTACTTC

D: .
size: few
J: TRBJ1-1
length: 12
V: TRBV20-1
CDR3: CSASRQNTEAFF
DNA: TGCAGTGCTAGCAGGCAGAACACTGAAGCTTTCTTT

D: .
size: few
J: TRBJ1-2
length: 14
V: TRBV19
CDR3: CASSPFGDYYGYTF
DNA: TGTGCCAGTAGTCCGTTCGGGGATTACTATGGCTACACCTTC

D: .
size: few
J: TRBJ1-6
length: 15
V: TRBV6-2/TRBV6-3
CDR3: CASHSLSSYNSPLHF
DNA: TGTGCCAGCCACAGCCTGAGCTCCTATAATTCACCCCTCCACTTT

D: .
size: .
J: TRBJ1-5
length: 13
V: TRBV2
CDR3: CASSEDISQPQHF
DNA: TGTGCCAGCAGTGAAGATATTAGCCAGCCCCAGCATTTT

D: .
size: .
J: TRBJ2-7
length: 12
V: TRBV7-2
CDR3: CASGGSSYEQYF
DNA: TGTGCCAGCGGCGGAAGCTCCTACGAGCAGTACTTC

D: .
size: .
J: TRBJ2-1
length: 14
V: TRBV7-9
CDR3: CASPGRGPLDEQFF
DNA: TGTGCCAGCCCGGGTAGGGGACCTCTGGATGAGCAGTTCTTC

D: .
size: .
J: TRBJ2-1
length: 16
V: TRBV3-1
CDR3: CASTKYRVPLYNEQFF
DNA: TGTGCCAGCACCAAATACAGGGTCCCCCTTTACAATGAGCAGTTCTTC

D: TRBD1
size: .
J: TRBJ1-1
length: 13
V: TRBV18
CDR3: CASSPRDRGEAFF
DNA: TGTGCCAGCTCACCCCGGGACAGGGGAGAAGCTTTCTTT

D: .
size: .
J: TRBJ2-2
length: 13
V: TRBV6-6
CDR3: CASSQAVGGELFF
DNA: TGTGCCAGCAGCCAGGCAGTTGGCGGGGAGCTGTTTTTT

D: .
size: .
J: TRBJ1-1
length: 12
V: TRBV11-1
CDR3: CATRTGGLEAFF
DNA: TGTGCCACCCGGACGGGGGGTTTAGAAGCTTTCTTT

D: .
size: many
J: TRBJ1-2
length: 14
V: TRBV15
CDR3: CATSRTTPGYGYTF
DNA: TGTGCCACCAGCAGAACCACCCCAGGCTATGGCTACACCTTC

D: TRBD1
size: few
J: TRBJ1-2
length: 15
V: TRBV24-1
CDR3: CATSDPWRTGYGYTF
DNA: TGTGCCACCAGTGATCCTTGGAGGACAGGCTATGGCTACACCTTC

D: .
size: .
J: TRBJ2-2
length: 14
V: TRBV20-1
CDR3: CSARDHANLGELFF
DNA: TGCAGTGCTAGAGATCACGCTAATTTAGGGGAGCTGTTTTTT

D: TRBD1
size: .
J: TRBJ2-4
length: 15
V: TRBV19
CDR3: CASSLSGQGRDIQYF
DNA: TGTGCCAGTAGTCTTTCCGGACAGGGTAGGGACATTCAGTACTTC

D: .
size: many
J: TRBJ2-1
length: 13
V: TRBV7-9
CDR3: CASSFGTYNEQFF
DNA: TGTGCCAGCAGCTTTGGTACCTACAATGAGCAGTTCTTC

D: .
size: .
J: TRBJ2-4
length: 15
V: TRBV10-3
CDR3: CAITRKGSVKNIQYF
DNA: TGTGCCATCACCCGGAAGGGGTCGGTCAAAAACATTCAGTACTTC

D: .
size: .
J: TRBJ2-3
length: 14
V: TRBV7-2
CDR3: CASSFRASTDTQYF
DNA: TGTGCCAGCAGCTTCAGGGCCTCCACAGATACGCAGTATTTT

D: .
size: few
J: TRBJ2-7
length: 16
V: TRBV10-3
CDR3: CAISESGQDGNYEQYF
DNA: TGTGCCATCAGTGAGTCGGGGCAGGACGGAAACTACGAGCAGTACTTC

D: .
size: many
J: TRBJ2-5
length: 14
V: TRBV12-3/TRBV12-4
CDR3: CASSSLNRQETQYF
DNA: TGTGCCAGCAGTTCCTTGAACAGACAAGAGACCCAGTACTTC

D: .
size: few
J: TRBJ2-7
length: 13
V: TRBV27
CDR3: CASSGDSSYEQYF
DNA: TGTGCCAGCAGTGGTGACAGTAGCTACGAGCAGTACTTC

D: TRBD1
size: once
J: TRBJ2-1
length: 17
V: TRBV29-1
CDR3: CSVESATTGGPYNEQFF
DNA: TGCAGCGTTGAATCCGCCACCACAGGGGGACCCTACAATGAGCAGTTCTTC

D: .
size: few
J: TRBJ1-1
length: 13
V: TRBV7-2
CDR3: CASSSGMITEAFF
DNA: TGTGCCAGCAGCTCCGGGATGATCACTGAAGCTTTCTTT

D: TRBD2
size: .
J: TRBJ2-7
length: 18
V: TRBV4-3
CDR3: CASSQDWGTPSGDYEQYF
DNA: TGCGCCAGCAGCCAAGATTGGGGGACACCTAGCGGGGACTACGAGCAGTACTTC

D: .
size: .
J: TRBJ2-2
length: 13
V: TRBV5-1
CDR3: CASREDPTGELFF
DNA: TGCGCCAGCAGAGAGGACCCCACCGGGGAGCTGTTTTTT

D: TRBD2
size: many
J: TRBJ2-3
length: 15
V: TRBV24-1
CDR3: CATSPASGGADTQYF
DNA: TGTGCCACCAGTCCTGCTAGCGGGGGGGCAGATACGCAGTATTTT

D: TRBD2
size: few
J: TRBJ2-3
length: 16
V: TRBV7-9
CDR3: CASSPRTSGDADTQYF
DNA: TGTGCCAGCAGCCCGCGGACTAGCGGGGATGCGGATACGCAGTATTTT

D: .
size: .
J: TRBJ2-3
length: 14
V: TRBV10-3
CDR3: CAIREGAPADTQYF
DNA: TGTGCCATCAGGGAGGGGGCGCCTGCAGATACGCAGTATTTT

D: .
size: .
J: TRBJ2-5
length: 16
V: TRBV5-1
CDR3: CASRAPEGSFQETQYF
DNA: TGCGCCAGCAGAGCCCCCGAGGGGTCGTTCCAAGAGACCCAGTACTTC

D: TRBD1
size: few
J: TRBJ2-2
length: 15
V: TRBV7-2
CDR3: CASNPWTGIGGELFF
DNA: TGTGCCAGCAACCCTTGGACAGGGATCGGCGGGGAGCTGTTTTTT

D: .
size: .
J: TRBJ2-5
length: 13
V: TRBV7-2
CDR3: CASSPGRGETQYF
DNA: TGTGCCAGCAGCCCGGGACGGGGAGAGACCCAGTACTTC

D: TRBD2
size: .
J: TRBJ2-3
length: 15
V: TRBV5-1
CDR3: CASSGGGRSTDTQYF
DNA: TGCGCCAGCAGTGGCGGGGGGAGGAGCACAGATACGCAGTATTTT

D: .
size: few
J: TRBJ2-1
length: 16
V: TRBV11-1
CDR3: CASSSRSLGVYNEQFF
DNA: TGTGCCAGCAGCTCCCGGAGCCTCGGGGTCTACAATGAGCAGTTCTTC

D: .
size: .
J: TRBJ1-2
length: 15
V: TRBV4-3
CDR3: CASSQGHKGDYGYTF
DNA: TGCGCCAGCAGCCAAGGTCACAAGGGGGACTATGGCTACACCTTC

D: TRBD1
size: .
J: TRBJ1-5
length: 17
V: TRBV2
CDR3: CASRAGTGSYSNQPQHF
DNA: TGTGCCAGCAGGGCCGGGACAGGGTCCTATAGCAATCAGCCCCAGCATTTT

D: .
size: .
J: TRBJ2-3
length: 16
V: TRBV4-3
CDR3: CASSQGTSRVTDTQYF
DNA: TGCGCCAGCAGCCAAGGCACTAGCAGAGTAACAGATACGCAGTATTTT

D: .
size: few
J: TRBJ2-3
length: 15
V: TRBV20-1
CDR3: CSARDSRGFTDTQYF
DNA: TGCAGTGCTAGAGATAGTAGGGGGTTCACAGATACGCAGTATTTT

D: .
size: .
J: TRBJ2-3
length: 14
V: TRBV6-5
CDR3: CASSAGLITDTQYF
DNA: TGTGCCAGCAGTGCGGGGTTGATCACAGATACGCAGTATTTT

D: .
size: once
J: TRBJ1-4
length: 13
V: TRBV2
CDR3: CAARAGAGEKLFF
DNA: TGTGCCGCACGGGCAGGGGCAGGTGAAAAACTGTTTTTT

D: TRBD1
size: .
J: TRBJ2-5
length: 15
V: TRBV7-2
CDR3: CASSADRGPQETQYF
DNA: TGTGCCAGCAGCGCGGACAGGGGGCCTCAAGAGACCCAGTACTTC

D: TRBD1
size: few
J: TRBJ1-1
length: 14
V: TRBV9
CDR3: CASTTGDTNTEAFF
DNA: TGTGCCAGCACCACAGGGGACACGAACACTGAAGCTTTCTTT

D: .
size: .
J: TRBJ1-1
length: 13
V: TRBV12-3/TRBV12-4
CDR3: CASSLVANTEAFF
DNA: TGTGCCAGCAGTTTAGTTGCGAACACTGAAGCTTTCTTT

D: .
size: many
J: TRBJ1-5
length: 13
V: TRBV6-2/TRBV6-3
CDR3: CASGYTAYQPQHF
DNA: TGTGCCAGCGGTTACACGGCGTATCAGCCCCAGCATTTT

D: .
size: many
J: TRBJ2-5
length: 15
V: TRBV4-2
CDR3: CASSQKSDQGETQYF
DNA: TGTGCCAGCAGCCAAAAGTCGGACCAAGGAGAGACCCAGTACTTC

D: TRBD2
size: few
J: TRBJ2-5
length: 16
V: TRBV3-1
CDR3: CASRRGLFASTETQYF
DNA: TGTGCCAGCAGACGGGGACTATTTGCGTCGACAGAGACCCAGTACTTC

D: TRBD1
size: .
J: TRBJ1-6
length: 14
V: TRBV14
CDR3: CASSRTGWDSPLHF
DNA: TGTGCCAGCAGCCGGACAGGTTGGGACTCACCCCTCCACTTT

D: .
size: many
J: TRBJ2-1
length: 15
V: TRBV5-1
CDR3: CASSLGGTADNEQFF
DNA: TGCGCCAGCAGCTTGGGCGGGACAGCGGACAATGAGCAGTTCTTC